Listed below are T cell receptor beta chains from one sample, sequenced in a study of technical replicates of blood from a few donors. This table comes from immunoSEQ multiplex PCR, and its TCRdb copy is limited to in-frame clones, with some not included. The sample holds some 75,000 clones, about 96% seen once. Sequenced material: T cells isolated from PBMCs. The receptors stem from a human donor in good health. Both conserved end residues are part of each CDR3. A D gene is named only where the DNA matches it firmly. Clone size is given for some rows only: seen once, a few or many times, or a class if the clone is expanded.

abundance	v_gene	d_gene	j_gene	CDR3aa	CDR3nt
NA	TRBV6-5	TRBD1	TRBJ2-7	CASSYSGTGTYEQYF	TGTGCCAGCAGTTACTCCGGGACAGGAACCTACGAGCAGTACTTC
NA	TRBV7-8	NA	TRBJ1-1	CASSASGFMNTEAFF	TGTGCCAGCAGCGCCTCGGGTTTCATGAACACTGAAGCTTTCTTT
NA	TRBV14	NA	TRBJ2-3	CASSQGLSTDTQYF	TGTGCCAGCAGCCAAGGACTGAGCACAGATACGCAGTATTTT
NA	TRBV9	NA	TRBJ2-2	CASSVTYDVFGGAGELFF	TGTGCCAGCAGCGTAACTTACGACGTATTTGGAGGGGCCGGGGAGCTGTTTTTT
NA	TRBV6-5	NA	TRBJ1-2	CASRRQYNGYTF	TGTGCCAGCAGGAGACAGTATAATGGCTACACCTTC
NA	TRBV4-2	TRBD2	TRBJ2-7	CASSQVPAGAYEQYF	TGTGCCAGCAGCCAAGTCCCAGCGGGAGCCTACGAGCAGTACTTC
NA	TRBV28	NA	TRBJ2-3	CASSSPGTHYTDTQYF	TGTGCCAGCAGTTCCCCCGGGACACATTACACAGATACGCAGTATTTT
NA	TRBV9	NA	TRBJ2-7	CASSGTAGSYEQYF	TGTGCCAGCAGCGGAACAGCAGGCTCCTACGAGCAGTACTTC
once	TRBV6-5	NA	TRBJ2-1	CASSLSSSYNEQFF	TGTGCCAGCAGTCTATCCTCAAGCTACAATGAGCAGTTCTTC
NA	TRBV28	TRBD2	TRBJ2-7	CASIQGLAENYEQYF	TGTGCCAGCATTCAAGGACTAGCGGAAAACTACGAGCAGTACTTC
few	TRBV7-2	TRBD1	TRBJ1-3	CASSFNGMGTGGGNTIYF	TGTGCCAGCAGCTTTAACGGAATGGGGACAGGTGGGGGAAACACCATATATTTT
NA	TRBV6-1	TRBD1	TRBJ2-7	CASSFSGGSYEQYF	TGTGCCAGCAGTTTTTCAGGGGGCTCCTACGAGCAGTACTTC
once	TRBV2	TRBD2	TRBJ2-1	CASCAGGIHNEQFF	TGTGCCAGCTGCGCGGGAGGCATCCACAATGAGCAGTTCTTC
NA	TRBV2	TRBD1	TRBJ1-5	CASRTGVSNQPQHF	TGTGCCAGCAGGACAGGGGTTAGCAATCAGCCCCAGCATTTT
NA	TRBV5-6	NA	TRBJ1-2	CASSLADYGYTF	TGTGCCAGCAGCTTGGCAGACTATGGCTACACCTTC
NA	TRBV7-2	NA	TRBJ2-3	CASSLPGSSGFMTDTQYF	TGTGCCAGCAGCTTACCGGGGAGTAGCGGTTTTATGACAGATACGCAGTATTTT
NA	TRBV11-2	NA	TRBJ2-3	CASSLVGGGIGTDTQYF	TGTGCCAGCAGCTTAGTAGGAGGGGGCATTGGTACAGATACGCAGTATTTT
NA	TRBV30	NA	TRBJ1-2	CAWSGPGGAEGYTF	TGTGCCTGGAGTGGCCCCGGAGGCGCGGAGGGCTACACCTTC
NA	TRBV19	TRBD1	TRBJ1-5	CASRTGGGYSNQPQHF	TGTGCCAGTAGGACAGGGGGTGGTTATAGCAATCAGCCCCAGCATTTT
NA	TRBV13	NA	TRBJ2-3	CASSMLDTDTQYF	TGTGCCAGCAGTATGTTAGACACAGATACGCAGTATTTT